This is a list of T cell receptor beta chains from one sample in a study of OX40 agonist ivuxolimab in advanced cancers. Here immunoSEQ multiplex PCR was the method, and the copy in TCRdb shows in-frame clones only, minus some. The sample holds fewer than 120,000 clones, more than 70% seen once. This specimen was CD4+ or CD8+ T cells sorted from blood, taken in a trial of the OX40 agonist ivuxolimab. These receptors were obtained from an adult with an advanced solid tumor such as melanoma, head and neck, liver or kidney cancer. The CDR3 runs from the conserved cysteine through the conserved F or W. The order of the fields is V gene, clone size, J gene, D gene, CDR3 protein, CDR3 DNA. The D gene is left open where the match is weak. Clone sizes are given selectively: once, few, many, or a class where the clone is expanded.

TRBV4-3	once	TRBJ1-2	-	CASSQEVPDGGGYYGYTF	TGCGCCAGCAGCCAAGAAGTCCCCGACGGAGGGGGGTACTATGGCTACACCTTC
TRBV27	-	TRBJ1-2	-	CASSLSRGVYGYTF	TGTGCCAGCAGTTTATCGAGGGGCGTTTATGGCTACACCTTC
TRBV2	-	TRBJ2-6	TRBD1	CASRTGGRISGANVLTF	TGTGCCAGCCGGACAGGGGGCAGAATCTCTGGGGCCAACGTCCTGACTTTC
TRBV27	-	TRBJ2-1	-	CASSHREGEQFF	TGTGCCAGCAGCCACAGGGAGGGTGAGCAGTTCTTC
TRBV14	-	TRBJ1-5	-	CASSQSYSGSNQPQHF	TGTGCCAGCAGCCAATCCTATTCAGGTAGCAATCAGCCCCAGCATTTT
TRBV30	-	TRBJ1-4	-	CAWSVDATNEKLFF	TGTGCCTGGAGTGTAGACGCAACTAATGAAAAACTGTTTTTT
TRBV6-6	-	TRBJ1-2	-	CASSYAQGYGYTF	TGTGCCAGCAGTTACGCTCAGGGTTATGGCTACACCTTC
TRBV7-9	-	TRBJ1-2	-	CASSLGAGAKINGYTF	TGTGCCAGCAGCTTAGGAGCTGGGGCAAAGATAAATGGCTACACCTTC
TRBV6-1	-	TRBJ2-7	TRBD1	CASRRTGPDEQYF	TGTGCCAGCAGGAGGACAGGGCCGGATGAGCAGTACTTC
TRBV29-1	-	TRBJ2-3	TRBD1	CSVGDRAGDTQYF	TGCAGCGTAGGGGACAGGGCAGGTGATACGCAGTATTTT
TRBV7-3	-	TRBJ1-1	-	CASGVGMNTEAFF	TGTGCCAGCGGTGTGGGCATGAACACTGAAGCTTTCTTT
TRBV6-1	-	TRBJ1-5	-	CASSSFDIDQPQHF	TGTGCCAGCAGTTCTTTTGACATCGATCAGCCCCAGCATTTT
TRBV27	-	TRBJ2-3	-	CASGPSTDTQYF	TGTGCCAGCGGGCCCAGCACAGATACGCAGTATTTT